This TCR beta chain was identified during a study of shared clonotypes between healthy human individuals (dated by TCRdb to the early 2020s). Regarding the complete study: Three men and a couple of women, aged 18 to 49 years, made up the cohort. Per donor, three plates each were used for CD4 naive and CD4 memory, two for CD8 naive, and one for CD8 memory. The study deeply sequenced blood TCR repertoires of five healthy adults to estimate repertoire size and the extent of clonotype sharing between individuals. To increase sequencing depth and limit assay-specific biases, different laboratories used diverse techniques to prepare libraries and sequence TCR repertoires. Each donor's leukapheresis produced roughly between roughly 0.85 and 10 billion PBMCs. The investigation overall reported the following: Naive subsets generally had larger estimated clonotype richness than memory subsets did. Rarefaction of sorted-subset datasets indicated incomplete sequencing despite the large sequencing depth. Sampling was restricted to blood, and TCR repertoires in tissue are likely to differ from TCR repertoires in blood. When a few donors were compared, the shared fraction of clonotypes was about 5.2% for naive CD4, more than 3% for naive CD8, about 2.4% for memory CD4, and 0.35% to 0.4% for memory CD8. Because the study included only a small number of donors, the genetic and exposure-history diversity represented was limited. Pairwise subsampling led to the expectation that sequencing depth would affect the degree of clonotype sharing among donors. Compared with non-shared clonotypes, the clonotypes found in all four sorted-subset donors had higher generation probabilities.

In the case of this clone: What antigen it recognizes has not been identified. The sample holds no much larger clone one base away, and base qualities are not on file.

Healthy HIV-negative adults with no recently reported acute infections or vaccinations were included as donors. Every donor was a Caucasian adult living in Nashville, Tennessee, USA. CD4+ T cells were enriched by magnetic negative selection, after which naive cells were positively selected on CD45RA and the negative fraction was taken as the memory subset. Blood was collected by leukapheresis, and PBMCs were isolated by Ficoll-Histopaque density gradient centrifugation and then cryopreserved in liquid nitrogen vapor phase. Purity and quantity of every magnetically sorted T cell population were checked by analytical flow cytometry. Genomic DNA was isolated from each sorted fraction and quantified by UV absorbance on a Nanodrop 2000c. Using the deep immunoSEQ assay, multiplex PCR amplified TCR CDR3 regions from genomic DNA. Genomic DNA extracted from each cell subset was distributed evenly over all wells of several immunoSEQ 96-well plates, and each plate served as one replicate. For sorted subsets, about 200 ng genomic DNA, equal to approximately 30,000 T cell genomes, was loaded into each replicate PCR. The purified libraries were quantified using a Qubit 3.0 fluorometer, sized with a Bioanalyzer 2100, and then quantified again using the KAPA Library Quantification kit. Every immunoSEQ 96-well plate was sequenced on a separate single-read 150-cycle Illumina NextSeq 550 flow cell. Processing in the source paper ran as follows. Because the immunoSEQ output held only junctional sequences and lacked quality scores, the filtering could not match the filtering applied to full-length reads. Sequences were annotated with PyIR, a Python wrapper for IgBLAST v1.9, using IMGT germline references to assign V/J genes and CDR3. Any read was removed if the V/J assignment was weak (E-value above 1e-6), the CDR3 was missing, or the read contained stop codons, out-of-frame junctions, or ambiguous translated residues. V3J clonotypes were defined as sequences sharing the same inferred V gene, J gene, and CDR3 amino acid sequence. Percentage overlap between repertoires was computed as shared unique clonotypes divided by the size of the smaller repertoire. RTK rarefaction, the Chao1 estimator, and Recon v2.1 estimates of unobserved clonotypes were used to assess repertoire richness. For all TCRbeta clonotypes obtained by the gDNA method from several donors, generation probabilities were computed with OLGA. TCRdb's version of the immuneACCESS table is confined to in-frame rearrangements and falls short of the full clone set. An unresolved V gene accounts for under half of the shortfall where checked; the remainder is of unknown origin. That table furnishes V, J and clone size, whereas the DNA furnished D and trimming. In all, the sample holds 2 million to 2.5 million clones, and 85% to 95% of those were seen once. Around 0.4% of the sample lies in the top ten.

The CDR3 goes from the cysteine to the phenylalanine over 15 residues. Only the CDR3 portion is preserved as DNA: 45 bases, with reading frame beginning at the first base. The trim is 0 bases for V and 7 bases for J, with a gap of 14 bases between the germline ends. CDR1 and CDR2 are drawn from the germline V gene: SGDLS, YYNGEE. Sequencing was carried out using naive CD4+ T cells from PBMCs. Read against the paper, the sample's cell subset or site label means: CD45RA+ positively selected. The sequence links TRBV9 to TRBJ2-4; TRBD2 is a possible D gene, resting on 6 matching bases. This TCR derives from a man aged 18 to 35 in good health. Some clones in this sample may be carry-over from other donors' samples. The DNA reads as follows: TGTGCCAGCAGCGTAGTAGGGGTGGAGGGGAACATTCAGTACTTC. This is translated as CASSVVGVEGNIQYF.